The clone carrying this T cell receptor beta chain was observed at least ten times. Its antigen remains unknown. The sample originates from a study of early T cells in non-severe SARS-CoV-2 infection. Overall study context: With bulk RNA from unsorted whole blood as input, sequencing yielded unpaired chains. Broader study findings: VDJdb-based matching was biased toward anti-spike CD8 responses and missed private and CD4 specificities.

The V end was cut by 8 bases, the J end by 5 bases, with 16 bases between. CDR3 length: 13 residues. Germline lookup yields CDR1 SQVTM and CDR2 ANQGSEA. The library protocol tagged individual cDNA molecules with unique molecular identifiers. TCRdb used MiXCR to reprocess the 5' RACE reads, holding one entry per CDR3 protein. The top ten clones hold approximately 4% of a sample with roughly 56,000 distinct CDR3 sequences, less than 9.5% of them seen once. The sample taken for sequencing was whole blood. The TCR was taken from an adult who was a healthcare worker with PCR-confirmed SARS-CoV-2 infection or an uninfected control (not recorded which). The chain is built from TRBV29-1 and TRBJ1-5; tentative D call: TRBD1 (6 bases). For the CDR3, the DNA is TGCAGCATCTCACAGGGCTTCGATCAGCCCCAGCATTTT. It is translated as CSISQGFDQPQHF.